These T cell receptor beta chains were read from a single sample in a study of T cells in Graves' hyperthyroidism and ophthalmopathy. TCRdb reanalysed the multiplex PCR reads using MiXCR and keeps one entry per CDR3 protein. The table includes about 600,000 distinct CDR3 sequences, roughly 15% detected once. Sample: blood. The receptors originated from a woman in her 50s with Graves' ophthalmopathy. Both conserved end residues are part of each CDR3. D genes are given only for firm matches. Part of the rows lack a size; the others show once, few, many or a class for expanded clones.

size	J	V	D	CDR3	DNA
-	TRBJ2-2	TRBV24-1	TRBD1	CATSDPGQAIASTGELFF	TGTGCCACCAGTGATCCGGGACAGGCGATCGCGAGCACCGGGGAGCTGTTTTTT
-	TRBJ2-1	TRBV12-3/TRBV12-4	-	CASSGGLDSFFYNEQFF	TGTGCCAGCAGTGGGGGACTTGACTCTTTCTTCTACAATGAGCAGTTCTTC
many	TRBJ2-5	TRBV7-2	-	CASSLISQETQYF	TGTGCCAGCAGCTTAATTTCCCAAGAGACCCAGTACTTC
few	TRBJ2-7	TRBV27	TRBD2	CASSSPGLVWEEQYF	TGTGCCAGCAGTTCACCGGGACTAGTGTGGGAAGAGCAGTACTTC
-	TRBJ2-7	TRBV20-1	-	CSATHGQSASAYSYEQYF	TGCAGTGCCACACATGGACAGAGCGCTAGCGCTTACTCCTACGAGCAGTACTTC
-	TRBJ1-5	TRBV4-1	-	CASSHPGMEPQHF	TGCGCCAGCAGCCACCCAGGGATGGAGCCCCAGCATTTT
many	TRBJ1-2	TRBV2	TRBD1	CASKGTGGNYGYTF	TGTGCCAGCAAAGGGACAGGGGGTAACTATGGCTACACCTTC
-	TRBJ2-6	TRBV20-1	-	CSATVPGANVLTF	TGCAGTGCTACAGTTCCGGGGGCCAACGTCCTGACTTTC
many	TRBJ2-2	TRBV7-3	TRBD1	CASSEGQPNTGELFF	TGTGCCAGCAGCGAGGGACAGCCGAACACCGGGGAGCTGTTTTTT
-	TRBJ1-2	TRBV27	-	CASTPLRGGRTYGYTF	TGTGCCAGCACTCCCCTAAGGGGGGGGCGAACTTATGGCTACACCTTC
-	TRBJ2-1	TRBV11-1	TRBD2	CASSQDGLAGGNYNEQFF	TGTGCCAGCAGCCAAGATGGACTAGCGGGAGGGAACTACAATGAGCAGTTCTTC
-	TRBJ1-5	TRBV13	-	CASSLGRGSDQPQHF	TGTGCCAGCAGCTTAGGTAGAGGCTCCGATCAGCCCCAGCATTTT
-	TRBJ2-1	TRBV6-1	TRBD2	CASTTGTSYLRPNEQFF	TGTGCCAGCACTACCGGGACTAGCTACTTACGGCCCAATGAGCAGTTCTTC
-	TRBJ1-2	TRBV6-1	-	CASSEAGFYGYTF	TGTGCCAGCAGTGAAGCCGGTTTCTATGGCTACACCTTC
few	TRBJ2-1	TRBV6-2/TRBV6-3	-	CASSGPSNEQFF	TGTGCCAGCAGCGGGCCCTCCAATGAGCAGTTCTTC
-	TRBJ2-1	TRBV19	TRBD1	CASSIPGQGAVEQFF	TGTGCCAGTAGTATCCCGGGACAGGGGGCGGTTGAGCAGTTCTTC
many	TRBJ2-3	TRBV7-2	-	CASSADHTDTQYF	TGTGCCAGCAGCGCCGACCACACAGATACGCAGTATTTT
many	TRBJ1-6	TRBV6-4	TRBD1	CAGFRDRKRDYSPLHF	TGTGCCGGTTTCCGGGACAGAAAACGGGATTACTCACCCCTCCACTTT
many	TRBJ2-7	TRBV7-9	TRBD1	CASSNFRGRSEQYF	TGTGCCAGCAGCAATTTCAGGGGGCGAAGCGAGCAGTACTTC
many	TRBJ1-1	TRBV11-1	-	CASSPHLDTEAFF	TGTGCCAGCAGCCCCCATTTAGACACTGAAGCTTTCTTT
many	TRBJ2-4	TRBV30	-	CAWSGLGNIQYF	TGTGCCTGGAGTGGACTAGGAAACATTCAGTACTTC
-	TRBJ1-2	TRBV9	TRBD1	CASSVVSQGNGYTF	TGTGCCAGCAGCGTAGTATCACAGGGGAACGGCTACACCTTC
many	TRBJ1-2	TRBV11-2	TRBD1	CASSLEPGGNRGYTF	TGTGCCAGCAGCTTAGAGCCAGGGGGTAACCGAGGCTACACCTTC
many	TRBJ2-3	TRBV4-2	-	CASSQAFRTPSTDTQYF	TGTGCCAGCAGCCAGGCCTTCAGGACCCCAAGCACAGATACGCAGTATTTT
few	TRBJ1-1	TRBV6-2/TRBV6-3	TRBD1	CASSKVTGGRLEAFF	TGTGCCAGCAGCAAAGTGACAGGGGGCCGCTTAGAAGCTTTCTTT
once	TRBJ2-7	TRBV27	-	CASSWDGVAYEQYF	TGTGCCAGCAGCTGGGACGGGGTTGCCTACGAGCAGTACTTC
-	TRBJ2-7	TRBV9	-	CASSVGEHSYEQYF	TGTGCCAGCAGCGTAGGAGAGCACTCCTACGAGCAGTACTTC
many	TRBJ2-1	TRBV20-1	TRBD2	CSASHQTSGRERIHYNEQFF	TGCAGTGCTAGTCACCAGACTAGCGGGAGGGAGAGAATTCACTACAATGAGCAGTTCTTC
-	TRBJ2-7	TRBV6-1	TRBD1	CASRDLGQGVYEQYF	TGTGCCAGCAGGGACCTGGGTCAGGGGGTCTACGAGCAGTACTTC
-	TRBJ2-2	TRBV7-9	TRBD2	CASSLDPGLAGGRTGELFF	TGTGCCAGCAGCTTAGACCCGGGACTAGCGGGAGGACGGACCGGGGAGCTGTTTTTT
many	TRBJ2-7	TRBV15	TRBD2	CATSRGRAGGPYEQYF	TGTGCCACCAGCAGAGGACGGGCGGGAGGCCCCTACGAGCAGTACTTC
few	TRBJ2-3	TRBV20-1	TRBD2	CSARVSGGDTQYF	TGCAGTGCTAGAGTTAGCGGGGGAGATACGCAGTATTTT
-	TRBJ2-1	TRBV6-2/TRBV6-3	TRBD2	CASSDSSLAAYNKQFF	TGTGCCAGCAGTGACTCATCACTAGCGGCATACAATAAGCAGTTCTTC
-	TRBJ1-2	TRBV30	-	CASAGAGPRWDYGHTF	TGTGCCTCCGCAGGGGCGGGCCCTCGGTGGGACTATGGCCACACCTTC
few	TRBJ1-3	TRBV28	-	CASSSGQQSPGNTIYF	TGTGCCAGCAGTTCGGGACAACAGTCTCCTGGAAACACCATATATTTT
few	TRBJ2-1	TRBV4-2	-	CASSQAGQAPHNEQFF	TGTGCCAGCAGCCAAGCGGGCCAGGCCCCTCACAATGAGCAGTTCTTC
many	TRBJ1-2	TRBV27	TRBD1	CASGLTNTAGTGRPYGYTF	TGTGCCAGCGGACTTACTAATACCGCCGGGACAGGGAGACCTTATGGCTACACCTTC
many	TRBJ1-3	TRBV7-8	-	CASSLTRQPFSGNTIYF	TGTGCCAGCAGCTTAACAAGACAGCCTTTCTCTGGAAACACCATATATTTT
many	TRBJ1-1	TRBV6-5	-	CASSYSRAGGTEAFF	TGTGCCAGCAGTTACAGCAGGGCGGGAGGCACTGAAGCTTTCTTT
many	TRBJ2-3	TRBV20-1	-	CSARTASTDTQYF	TGCAGTGCCCGTACAGCTAGCACAGATACGCAGTATTTT
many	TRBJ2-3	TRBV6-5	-	CASSYYGPRPDTQYF	TGTGCCAGCAGTTACTATGGACCGCGACCAGATACGCAGTATTTT
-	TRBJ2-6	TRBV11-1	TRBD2	CASSDIITSAGANVLTF	TGTGCCAGCAGCGACATTATAACTAGCGCTGGGGCCAACGTCCTGACTTTC
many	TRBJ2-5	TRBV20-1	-	CSAREEAGETQYF	TGCAGTGCTAGGGAAGAGGCCGGGGAGACCCAGTACTTC
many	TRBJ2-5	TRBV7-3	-	CASSPRDNQETQYF	TGTGCCAGCAGCCCACGGGACAACCAAGAGACCCAGTACTTC